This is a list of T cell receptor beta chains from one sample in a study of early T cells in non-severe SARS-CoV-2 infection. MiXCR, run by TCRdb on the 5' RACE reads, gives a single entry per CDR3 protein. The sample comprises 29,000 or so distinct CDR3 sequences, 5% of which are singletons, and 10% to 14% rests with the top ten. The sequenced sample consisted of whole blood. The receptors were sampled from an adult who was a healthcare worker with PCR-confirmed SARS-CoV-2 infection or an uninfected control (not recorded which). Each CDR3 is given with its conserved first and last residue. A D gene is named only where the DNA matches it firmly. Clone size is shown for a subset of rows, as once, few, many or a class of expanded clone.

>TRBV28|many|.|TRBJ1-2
CASSLSKTNRRSYGYTF
TGTGCCAGCAGTTTGTCGAAAACCAACAGGAGATCCTATGGCTACACCTTC
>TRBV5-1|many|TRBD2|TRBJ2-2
CASKSGGKNTGELFF
TGCGCCAGCAAGAGCGGGGGAAAGAACACCGGGGAGCTGTTTTTT
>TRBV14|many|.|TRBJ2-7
CASSQDGRKVGSRGLRTEQYF
TGTGCCAGCAGCCAAGATGGGAGGAAAGTTGGGTCAAGGGGTCTACGTACGGAGCAGTACTTC
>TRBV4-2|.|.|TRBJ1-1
CASSSTGPTEAFF
TGTGCCAGCAGTTCGACAGGACCTACTGAAGCTTTCTTT
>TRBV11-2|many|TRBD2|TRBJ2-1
CASRPSGTSVYNEQFF
TGTGCCAGCAGGCCATCCGGGACTAGCGTCTACAATGAGCAGTTCTTC
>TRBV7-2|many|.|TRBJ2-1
CASSPQNEQFF
TGTGCCAGCAGCCCCCAGAATGAGCAGTTCTTC
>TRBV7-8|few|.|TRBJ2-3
CASSLSRVRGVDTQYF
TGTGCCAGCAGCTTAAGCAGGGTGCGGGGCGTAGATACGCAGTATTTT
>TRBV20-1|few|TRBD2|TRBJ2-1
CSAPRLAASYNEQFF
TGCAGTGCGCCTCGACTAGCGGCCTCCTACAATGAGCAGTTCTTC
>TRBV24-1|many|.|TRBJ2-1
CATSGGFYNEQFF
TGTGCCACCTCCGGGGGTTTCTACAATGAGCAGTTCTTC
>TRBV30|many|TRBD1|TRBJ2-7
CAWSRGQAYEQYF
TGTGCCTGGAGTAGGGGGCAAGCCTACGAGCAGTACTTC
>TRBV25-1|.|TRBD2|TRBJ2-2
CASSQAGDYTGELFF
TGTGCCAGCAGTCAAGCGGGAGACTACACCGGGGAGCTGTTTTTT
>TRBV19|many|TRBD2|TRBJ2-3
CASSPSGRTDTQYF
TGTGCCAGTAGCCCCAGCGGGAGGACAGATACGCAGTATTTT
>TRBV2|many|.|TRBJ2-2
CASRYDTGELFF
TGTGCCAGCAGATACGACACCGGGGAGCTGTTTTTT
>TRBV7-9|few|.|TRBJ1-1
CASSPVRGQNTEAFF
TGTGCCAGCAGCCCCGTCCGCGGACAGAACACTGAAGCTTTCTTT
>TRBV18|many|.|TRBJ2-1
CASSPRGSAGRDEQFF
TGTGCCAGCTCACCACGTGGGTCTGCCGGGCGGGATGAGCAGTTCTTC
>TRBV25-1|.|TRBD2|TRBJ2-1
CASSDSVAGGNEQFF
TGTGCCAGCAGTGATTCTGTAGCGGGAGGCAATGAGCAGTTCTTC
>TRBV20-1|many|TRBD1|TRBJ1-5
CSAQQGGRNQPQHF
TGCAGTGCGCAACAGGGGGGGCGCAATCAGCCCCAGCATTTT
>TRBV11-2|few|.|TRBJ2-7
CASSLVAGSDEQYF
TGTGCCAGCAGCTTAGTTGCGGGGTCCGACGAGCAGTACTTC
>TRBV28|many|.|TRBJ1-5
CASSSRNWEPQHF
TGTGCCAGCAGTTCCCGTAACTGGGAGCCCCAGCATTTT
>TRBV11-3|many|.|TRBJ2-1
CASSLEFDNEQFF
TGTGCCAGCAGCTTAGAGTTTGACAATGAGCAGTTCTTC
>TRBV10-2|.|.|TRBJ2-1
CASSESGPSSYNEQFF
TGCGCCAGCAGTGAGTCGGGACCGAGCTCCTACAATGAGCAGTTCTTC
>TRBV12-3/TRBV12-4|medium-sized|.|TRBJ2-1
CASSAVEGHYNEQFF
TGTGCCAGCAGTGCCGTCGAGGGGCATTACAATGAGCAGTTCTTC
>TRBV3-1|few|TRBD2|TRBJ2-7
CASSHYSGSSSYEQYF
TGTGCCAGCAGCCACTATAGCGGGAGTAGCTCCTACGAGCAGTACTTC
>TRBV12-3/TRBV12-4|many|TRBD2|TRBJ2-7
CASSLDSLAGVADEQYF
TGTGCCAGCAGTTTAGACTCTCTAGCGGGAGTCGCTGACGAGCAGTACTTC
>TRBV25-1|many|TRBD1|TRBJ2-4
CASSAAGGTNIQYF
TGTGCCAGCAGTGCCGCAGGGGGCACAAACATTCAGTACTTC
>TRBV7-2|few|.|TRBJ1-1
CASSPGGEATEAFF
TGTGCCAGCAGCCCTGGGGGGGAGGCCACTGAAGCTTTCTTT
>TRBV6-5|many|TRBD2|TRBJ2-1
CASRRRGGDEQFF
TGTGCCAGCAGGCGTCGGGGAGGGGATGAGCAGTTCTTC
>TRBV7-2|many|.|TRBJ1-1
CASSFKAGETEAFF
TGTGCCAGCAGCTTTAAGGCAGGGGAAACTGAAGCTTTCTTT
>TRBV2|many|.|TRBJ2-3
CASSEYGGSDTQYF
TGTGCCAGCAGTGAGTACGGGGGATCAGATACGCAGTATTTT
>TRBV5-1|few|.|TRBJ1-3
CASSPDGVSGNTIYF
TGCGCCAGCAGCCCTGATGGGGTATCGGGAAACACCATATATTTT
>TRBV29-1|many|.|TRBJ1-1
CSVVFGRGITEAFF
TGCAGCGTTGTTTTCGGGAGGGGTATCACTGAAGCTTTCTTT
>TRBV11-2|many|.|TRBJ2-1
CASTLSGYEQFF
TGTGCCAGCACCCTTTCCGGTTATGAGCAGTTCTTC
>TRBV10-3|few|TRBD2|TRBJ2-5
CAIRELAGVGETQYF
TGTGCCATCAGGGAACTAGCGGGGGTCGGGGAGACCCAGTACTTC
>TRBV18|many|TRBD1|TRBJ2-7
CASSPDRGNPAEQYF
TGTGCCAGCTCCCCTGACAGGGGGAATCCGGCCGAGCAGTACTTC
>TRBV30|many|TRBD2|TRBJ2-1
CASQRGGWNEQFF
TGTGCCTCACAGCGGGGGGGTTGGAATGAGCAGTTCTTC
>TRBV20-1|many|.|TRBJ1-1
CSARLTQTVNTEAFF
TGCAGTGCTAGATTAACCCAAACGGTGAACACTGAAGCTTTCTTT
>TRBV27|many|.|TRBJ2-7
CASSLRGSSSYEQYF
TGTGCCAGCAGTTTACGGGGGTCGAGCTCCTACGAGCAGTACTTC
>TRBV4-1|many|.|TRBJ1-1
CASSQDRRGAAEAFF
TGCGCCAGCAGCCAAGATCGGCGGGGGGCCGCTGAAGCTTTCTTT
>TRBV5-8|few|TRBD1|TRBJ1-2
CASRSRDRAYYGYTF
TGTGCCAGCAGAAGCCGGGACAGGGCATACTATGGCTACACCTTC
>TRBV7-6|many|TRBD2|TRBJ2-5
CASSPPPPSSGRRETQYF
TGTGCCAGCAGCCCCCCCCCACCGTCTAGCGGGAGACGCGAGACCCAGTACTTC
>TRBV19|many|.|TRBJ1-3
CASRSEAGSSGNTIYF
TGTGCCAGTCGCTCTGAGGCAGGGAGCTCTGGAAACACCATATATTTT
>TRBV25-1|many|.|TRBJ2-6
CASSGRDLKNSGANVLTF
TGTGCCAGCAGTGGGCGGGACCTGAAAAACTCTGGGGCCAACGTCCTGACTTTC
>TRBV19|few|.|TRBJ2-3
CASRTRLGTDTQYF
TGTGCCAGTAGGACAAGGTTGGGAACAGATACGCAGTATTTT
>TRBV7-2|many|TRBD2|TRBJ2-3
CASSGGTSGLTDTQYF
TGTGCCAGCAGCGGAGGGACTAGCGGACTCACAGATACGCAGTATTTT
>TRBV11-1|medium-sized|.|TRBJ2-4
CASSRDRMSQYF
TGTGCCAGCAGCCGGGACCGAATGAGTCAGTACTTC
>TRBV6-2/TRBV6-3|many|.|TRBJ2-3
CASSKITAQMEYF
TGTGCCAGCAGCAAAATTACGGCCCAGATGGAGTATTTT